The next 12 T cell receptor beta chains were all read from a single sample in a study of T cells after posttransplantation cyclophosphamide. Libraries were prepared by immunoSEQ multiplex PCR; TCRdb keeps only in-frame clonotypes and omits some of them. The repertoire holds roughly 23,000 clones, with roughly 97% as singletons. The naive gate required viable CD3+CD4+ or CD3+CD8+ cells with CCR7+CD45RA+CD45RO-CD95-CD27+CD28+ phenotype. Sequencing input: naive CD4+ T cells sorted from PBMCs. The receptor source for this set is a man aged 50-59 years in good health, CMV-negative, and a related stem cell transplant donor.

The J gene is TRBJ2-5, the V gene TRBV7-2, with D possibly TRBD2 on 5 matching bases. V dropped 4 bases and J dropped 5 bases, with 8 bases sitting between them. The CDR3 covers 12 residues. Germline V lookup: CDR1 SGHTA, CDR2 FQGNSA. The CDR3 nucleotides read TGTGCCAGCAGCTGGTGGGAGGAGACCCAGTACTTC. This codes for CASSWWEETQYF.

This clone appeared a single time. Here the CDR3 DNA reads TGCGCCAGCAGCTTAGAGGAAGAGACCCAGTACTTC. Its translation is CASSLEEETQYF. The chain joins TRBV5-1 to TRBJ2-5; D call uncertain. Per the germline V gene, CDR1 is SGHRS and CDR2 is YFSETQ. Trimming removed 2 bases at V and 3 bases at J, with 5 bases between. CDR3 length: 12 amino acids.

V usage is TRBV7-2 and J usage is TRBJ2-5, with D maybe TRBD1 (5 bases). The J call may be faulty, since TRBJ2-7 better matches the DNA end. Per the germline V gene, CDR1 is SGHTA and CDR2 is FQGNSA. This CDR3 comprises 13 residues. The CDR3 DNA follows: TGTGCCAGCAGCTTCGACAGTTCCTACGAGCAGTACTTC. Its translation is CASSFDSSYEQYF.

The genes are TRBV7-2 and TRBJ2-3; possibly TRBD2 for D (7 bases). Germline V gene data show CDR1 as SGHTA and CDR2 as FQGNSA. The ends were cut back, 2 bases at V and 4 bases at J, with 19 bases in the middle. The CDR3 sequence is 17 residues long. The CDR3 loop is CASSLYPTGSGADTQYF. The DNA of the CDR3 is TGTGCCAGCAGCTTATACCCCACAGGGAGCGGGGCAGATACGCAGTATTTT.

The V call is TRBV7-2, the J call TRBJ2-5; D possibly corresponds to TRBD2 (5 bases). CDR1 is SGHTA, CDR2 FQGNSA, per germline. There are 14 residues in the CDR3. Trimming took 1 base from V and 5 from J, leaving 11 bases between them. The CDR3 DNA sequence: TGTGCCAGCAGCTTAGGGCTAGCATTGGAGACCCAGTACTTC. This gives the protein CASSLGLALETQYF.

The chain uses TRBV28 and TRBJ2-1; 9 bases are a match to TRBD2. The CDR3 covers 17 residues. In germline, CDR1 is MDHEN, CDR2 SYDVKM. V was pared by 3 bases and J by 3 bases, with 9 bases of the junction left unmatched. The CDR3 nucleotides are TGTGCCAGCAGTTTGACTAGCGGAGGGACGTACTACAATGAGCAGTTCTTC. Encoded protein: CASSLTSGGTYYNEQFF.

For the CDR3, the DNA is TGCAGCGTTATACCGGGGGGGGGATACAATGAGCAGTTCTTC. It yields the protein CSVIPGGGYNEQFF. The V and J genes are TRBV29-1 and TRBJ2-1, with 8 nucleotides matching TRBD2. V was pared by 5 bases and J by 4 bases, with 7 bases of the junction left unmatched. CDR3 length: 14 residues. Germline V gives CDR1 SQVTM, CDR2 ANQGSEA.

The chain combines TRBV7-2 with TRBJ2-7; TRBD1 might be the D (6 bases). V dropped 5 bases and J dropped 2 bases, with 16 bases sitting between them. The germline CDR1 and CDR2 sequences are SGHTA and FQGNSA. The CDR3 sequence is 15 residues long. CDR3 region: CASSPFGTRAYEQYF. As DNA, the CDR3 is TGTGCCAGCAGCCCCTTCGGGACACGGGCCTACGAGCAGTACTTC.

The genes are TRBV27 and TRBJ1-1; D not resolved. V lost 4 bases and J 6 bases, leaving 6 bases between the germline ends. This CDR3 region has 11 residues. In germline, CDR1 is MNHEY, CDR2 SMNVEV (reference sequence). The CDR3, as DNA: TGTGCCAGCAGTTCCCTCGCTGAAGCTTTCTTT. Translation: CASSSLAEAFF.

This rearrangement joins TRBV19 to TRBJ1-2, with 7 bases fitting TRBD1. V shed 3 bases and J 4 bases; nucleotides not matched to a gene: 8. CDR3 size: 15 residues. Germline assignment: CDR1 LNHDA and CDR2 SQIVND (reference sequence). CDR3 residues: CASSIQGETLYGYTF. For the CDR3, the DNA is TGTGCCAGTAGTATCCAGGGGGAGACGCTCTATGGCTACACCTTC.

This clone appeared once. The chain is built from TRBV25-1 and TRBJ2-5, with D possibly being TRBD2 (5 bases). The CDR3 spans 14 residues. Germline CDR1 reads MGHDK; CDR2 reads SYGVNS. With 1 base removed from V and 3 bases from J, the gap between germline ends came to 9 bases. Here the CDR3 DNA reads TGTGCCAGCAGTGAATGGTCGGGGAAAGAGACCCAGTACTTC. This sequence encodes CASSEWSGKETQYF.

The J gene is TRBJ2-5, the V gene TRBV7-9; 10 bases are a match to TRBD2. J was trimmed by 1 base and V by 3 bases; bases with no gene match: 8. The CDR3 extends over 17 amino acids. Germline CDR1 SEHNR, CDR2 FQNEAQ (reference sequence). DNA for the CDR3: TGTGCCAGCAGCTTTTATACCAGCGGGAGGGGCCAAGAGACCCAGTACTTC. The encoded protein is CASSFYTSGRGQETQYF. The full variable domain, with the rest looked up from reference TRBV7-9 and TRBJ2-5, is DTGVSQNPRHKITKRGQNVTFRCDPISEHNRLYWYRQTLGQGPEFLTYFQNEAQLEKSRLLSDRFSAERPKGSFSTLEIQRTEQGDSAMYLCASSFYTSGRGQETQYFGPGTRLLVL.